The 17 T cell receptor beta chains presented below share a single source sample, sequenced in a study of shared clonotypes between healthy human individuals. Measured with immunoSEQ multiplex PCR; TCRdb has only the in-frame clones, and not every one. The table lists around 1,900,000 clones, just under 95% of them singletons. CD45RO negativity and positive selection for CCR7 defined naive CD8 cells, a population that excluded terminally differentiated effector memory CD45RA+ cells. Sequenced material: naive CD8+ T cells from PBMCs. The source is a man between 18 and 29 years old in good health. Some clones in this sample may be carry-over from other donors' samples.

Remarks on this clone: Other DNA sequences from this sample encode an identical CDR3 as well. V and J are TRBV29-1 and TRBJ2-7; the match to TRBD1 covers 8 bases. The J segment lost 2 bases and the V segment lost 3 bases, leaving 3 bases of the junction unmatched. Germline loops: CDR1 SQVTM, CDR2 ANQGSEA. This CDR3 contains 13 residues. The CDR3 DNA follows: TGCAGCGTTGAGACAGGGGCGACCTACGAGCAGTACTTC. This encodes CSVETGATYEQYF.

This chain links TRBV7-9 with TRBJ2-7; TRBD1 might be the D (5 bases). Per the germline V gene, CDR1 is SEHNR and CDR2 is FQNEAQ (reference sequence). V lost 1 base and J lost 3, with 16 bases in between. The CDR3 has 16 residues. The CDR3 spells CASSLVFDSWDYEQYF. CDR3 DNA sequence: TGTGCCAGCAGCTTAGTGTTCGACAGTTGGGACTACGAGCAGTACTTC.

A note on this clone: This specimen includes other DNA sequences encoding the same CDR3. The chain uses TRBV7-9 and TRBJ2-2; D not certain. The CDR3 contains 15 residues. Trimming pared 3 bases from V and 1 base from J, leaving 9 bases between. In germline, CDR1 is SEHNR, CDR2 FQNEAQ (reference sequence). CDR3 DNA sequence: TGTGCCAGCAGCTTGGGTCCGGGGAACACCGGGGAGCTGTTTTTT. Its protein is CASSLGPGNTGELFF.

This clone appeared a single time. This chain uses TRBV7-8 with TRBJ2-1; D gene uncertain. The CDR3 loop spans 13 amino acids. Trimming shortened V by 4 bases and J by 6 bases, and 10 bases separated the two germline ends. From germline, CDR1 is SGHVS and CDR2 FQNEAQ. The CDR3 DNA follows: TGTGCCAGCAGCTCCCCGGAGAGCAATGAGCAGTTCTTC. Encoded protein: CASSSPESNEQFF.

The V gene is TRBV6-1, the J gene TRBJ2-5, with unresolved D. The germline CDR1 and CDR2 sequences are MNHNS and SASEGT. CDR3 length equals 14 residues. V gave up 2 bases and J gave up 9 bases, with 16 bases separating them. The CDR3 DNA follows: TGTGCCAGCAGTGAATCGGTTCGATTCCTGGCCCAGTACTTC. Translating it yields CASSESVRFLAQYF.

The rearrangement links TRBV30 to TRBJ2-7; TRBD1 is a possible D gene (5 bases). The V gene lost 2 bases and the J gene lost 3 bases, with 8 bases spanning the gap. CDR1 GTSNPN and CDR2 SVGIG come from the germline V gene (reference sequence). CDR3 length equals 12 residues. CDR3 bases: TGTGCCTGGAGTAAGGACAACTACGAGCAGTACTTC. Amino acids: CAWSKDNYEQYF.

This rearrangement joins TRBV18 to TRBJ2-7; 10 bases fit TRBD2. V lost 3 bases, J lost 0 bases, and 14 bases stayed unmatched. CDR3 length: 19 amino acids. Germline V gives CDR1 KGHSH, CDR2 LQKENI. CDR3 region: CASSPNSGRQVQSSYEQYF. The CDR3, as DNA: TGTGCCAGCTCACCCAATAGCGGGAGGCAAGTGCAGAGCTCCTACGAGCAGTACTTC.

The V call is TRBV7-3, the J call TRBJ2-7; 7 bases fit TRBD2. V gave up 0 bases and J gave up 0 bases; unmatched junction bases: 8. This CDR3 is 17 amino acids long. Germline CDR1 and CDR2: SGHTA and FQGTGA. CDR3 sequence reads: CASSLTASSGDSYEQYF. The DNA for the CDR3 is TGTGCCAGCAGCTTAACCGCGTCCAGCGGGGACTCCTACGAGCAGTACTTC.

Turning to this clone: The same CDR3 also results from other DNA sequences found in this sample. The V and J genes are TRBV9 and TRBJ1-1; tentative D call: TRBD1 (5 bases). The CDR3 length is 15 residues. V lost 0 bases and J lost 0, with 9 bases in between. The germline V gene encodes CDR1 SGDLS and CDR2 YYNGEE. CDR3 DNA: TGTGCCAGCAGCGTAGTAGCGGGGCTGAACACTGAAGCTTTCTTT. The encoded protein is CASSVVAGLNTEAFF.

This clone has only one observation. This sequence joins TRBV27 and TRBJ2-1; 7 nucleotides match TRBD1. V trimming: 4 bases; J trimming: 2 bases; junction bases outside the gene matches: 5. Germline V gene sequence: CDR1 MNHEY, CDR2 SMNVEV (reference sequence). The CDR3 covers 15 residues. The CDR3 coding sequence is TGTGCCAGCAGTTCGGGACAGCTTGCCTACAATGAGCAGTTCTTC. Protein sequence: CASSSGQLAYNEQFF.

The V call is TRBV7-9, the J call TRBJ1-4, with D tentatively TRBD1 (6 bases). CDR1 is SEHNR, CDR2 FQNEAQ, per germline (reference sequence). The V end was cut by 3 bases, the J end by 0 bases, with 8 bases between. This CDR3 spans 15 amino acids. CDR3 DNA: TGTGCCAGCAGCTTCGGGACAACAACTAATGAAAAACTGTTTTTT. This codes for CASSFGTTTNEKLFF. The complete variable domain, with remaining parts taken from reference TRBV7-9 and TRBJ1-4, reads DTGVSQNPRHKITKRGQNVTFRCDPISEHNRLYWYRQTLGQGPEFLTYFQNEAQLEKSRLLSDRFSAERPKGSFSTLEIQRTEQGDSAMYLCASSFGTTTNEKLFFGSGTQLSVL.

This sequence joins TRBV29-1 and TRBJ2-7, with a tentative D call TRBD1 (5 bases). Deletions cut 5 bases from V and 6 bases from J, with 14 bases between. The germline gives CDR1 SQVTM, CDR2 ANQGSEA. This CDR3 spans 12 amino acids. This CDR3 reads CSVLNPGIEQYF. The CDR3 DNA reads as TGCAGCGTTTTAAATCCAGGGATCGAGCAGTACTTC.

In DNA, the CDR3 is TGTGCCTGTGAAATGGGACAGGGTAGAAACACCATATATTTT. It codes for CACEMGQGRNTIYF. The rearrangement joins TRBV5-8 to TRBJ1-3; 9 bases agree with TRBD1. Germline lookup yields CDR1 SGHTS and CDR2 YDEGEE. Germline trimming cut 10 bases from V and 5 bases from J; bases unmatched to any gene: 10. The length of the CDR3 is 14 residues.

This clone was picked up a small number of times. The rearrangement links TRBV7-6 to TRBJ1-2; tentatively, D is TRBD1 (6 bases). The CDR3 length is 14 residues. The V gene lost 0 bases and the J gene lost 4 bases, with 9 bases spanning the gap. Germline CDR1 reads SGHVS; CDR2 reads FNYEAQ. This CDR3 is CASSLASDSYGYTF. CDR3 in DNA: TGTGCCAGCAGCTTAGCCTCGGACAGCTATGGCTACACCTTC.

As regards this clone: In the same sample, other DNA sequences code for this CDR3. V gene TRBV7-3 combines with J gene TRBJ2-3, with 12 bases fitting TRBD2. Trimming removed 5 bases from V and 3 bases from J; junction bases left unmatched: 6. Germline assignment: CDR1 SGHTA and CDR2 FQGTGA. This CDR3 region has 16 residues. The CDR3 protein is CASSPGLAGGTDTQYF. CDR3 coding DNA: TGTGCCAGCAGCCCAGGGCTAGCGGGAGGGACAGATACGCAGTATTTT.

The chain recombines TRBV7-9 with TRBJ2-7; D call uncertain. CDR3 length: 14 residues. V lost 4 bases to trimming and J lost 5 bases, with 15 bases between them. From germline, CDR1 is SEHNR and CDR2 FQNEAQ (reference sequence). Written as DNA, the CDR3 is TGTGCCAGCAGCTGGAGCGAGTCAGCCCACGAGCAGTACTTC. Translated: CASSWSESAHEQYF.

The chain is built from TRBV29-1 and TRBJ2-7, with 10 bases fitting TRBD1. Germline V gene data show CDR1 as SQVTM and CDR2 as ANQGSEA. This CDR3 spans 14 amino acids. V trimming: 7 bases; J trimming: 6 bases; junction bases outside the gene matches: 12. CDR3 in amino acids: CSGIVRDRGREQYF. In DNA, the CDR3 is TGCAGCGGAATCGTTCGGGACAGGGGACGCGAGCAGTACTTC.